The clone carrying this TCR beta chain has a handful of counts. Germline V lookup: CDR1 MNHNY, CDR2 SVGAGI (reference sequence). V was clipped by 8 bases and J by 0 bases, with 11 bases between them. The CDR3 length is 14 residues. Using its own MiXCR run on the RT-PCR reads, TCRdb lists one record per CDR3 protein. Among about 700,000 distinct CDR3 sequences, approximately 14% were seen once, and the ten largest hold 3.6%. Specimen: memory CD4+ T cells from blood. The chain links TRBV6-6 to TRBJ1-3, with D unresolved. This receptor was obtained from a female donor in good health, serving as a healthy control. CDR3 protein: CASLQSHSGNTIYF. The CDR3 DNA reads as TGTGCCAGCTTGCAGTCACACTCTGGAAACACCATATATTTT.